Presented here are 15 T cell receptor beta chains from one specimen sequenced in a study of T cell responses to AZD1222 COVID-19 vaccine. Some clones are missing from TCRdb's copy, which holds only in-frame ones; the method was immunoSEQ multiplex PCR. Counted here are roughly 140,000 clones, about 92% occurring once; the ten biggest clones make up approximately 12%. The sample was peripheral blood, taken after recovery from COVID-19. The receptor source for this set is an adult who had recovered from COVID-19.

J is TRBJ2-7 and V is TRBV4-1; 11 nucleotides align to TRBD2. The CDR3 loop spans 18 amino acids. Germline V gene sequence: CDR1 MGHRA, CDR2 YSYEKL. The V and J ends lost 1 base and 2 bases, in that order; junction bases with no gene match: 10. Here the CDR3 reads CASSQGGRLAGGTYEQYF. The CDR3 nucleotides read TGCGCCAGCAGCCAAGGGGGCCGGCTAGCGGGAGGCACCTACGAGCAGTACTTC.

V gene TRBV13 combines with J gene TRBJ2-7, with D perhaps being TRBD1 or TRBD2 (5 bases each). In germline, CDR1 is PRHDT, CDR2 FYEKMQ (reference sequence). The CDR3 has 12 amino acids. Deletions cut 7 bases from V and 6 bases from J, with 13 bases between. This CDR3 reads CASTEWGREQYF. The CDR3 nucleotides read TGTGCCAGCACCGAGTGGGGACGCGAGCAGTACTTC.

The CDR3: CSVARSNTEAFF. The CDR3 DNA follows: TGCAGCGTTGCCAGGTCCAACACTGAAGCTTTCTTT. The J gene is TRBJ1-1, the V gene TRBV29-1; D is unresolved. CDR1 SQVTM and CDR2 ANQGSEA come from the germline V gene. V lost 4 bases to trimming and J lost 2 bases, with 8 bases between them. The CDR3 has 12 amino acids. The full variable domain, with the rest looked up from reference TRBV29-1 and TRBJ1-1, is SAVISQKPSRDICQRGTSLTIQCQVDSQVTMMFWYRQQPGQSLTLIATANQGSEATYESGFVIDKFPISRPNLTFSTLTVSNMSPEDSSIYLCSVARSNTEAFFGQGTRLTVV.

The chain uses TRBV5-5 and TRBJ1-2; 8 nucleotides align to TRBD1. With 1 base clipped from V and 2 bases from J, the junction kept 10 bases outside the gene matches. The CDR3 is 17 residues long. Germline V CDR1 and CDR2: SGHKS, YYEKEE (reference sequence). The chain's CDR3 is CASSLSDRGLPNYGYTF. DNA for the CDR3: TGTGCCAGCAGCTTGTCAGACAGGGGCCTGCCGAACTATGGCTACACCTTC. Using reference TRBV5-5 and TRBJ1-2 for the parts outside the CDR3, the full variable domain is DAGVTQSPTHLIKTRGQQVTLRCSPISGHKSVSWYQQVLGQGPQFIFQYYEKEERGRGNFPDRFSARQFPNYSSELNVNALLLGDSALYLCASSLSDRGLPNYGYTFGSGTRLTVV.

The rearrangement links TRBV11-2 to TRBJ2-7; D may be TRBD1 (5 bases). Trimming shortened V by 0 bases and J by 3 bases, and 6 bases separated the two germline ends. CDR1 is SGHAT, CDR2 FQNNGV, per germline. There are 13 residues in the CDR3. In DNA, the CDR3 is TGTGCCAGCAGCTTAGAGGACATCTACGAGCAGTACTTC. Its translation: CASSLEDIYEQYF.

This chain uses TRBV19 with TRBJ1-5; 9 nucleotides line up with TRBD1. Trimming cost V 5 bases and J 7 bases; bases outside gene matches: 9. CDR3 length: 15 amino acids. CDR1 is LNHDA, CDR2 SQIVND, per germline (reference sequence). CDR3 in amino acids: CASSLGTGYGQPQHF. The CDR3, as DNA: TGTGCCAGTAGTCTGGGGACAGGGTATGGGCAGCCCCAGCATTTT.

This chain connects TRBV5-1 to TRBJ1-5; D is uncertain. The CDR3 contains 17 residues. V was shortened by 1 base and J by 0 bases, with 14 bases between the two germline ends. Germline V gene sequence: CDR1 SGHRS, CDR2 YFSETQ. The CDR3 reads CASSLFRPPDSNQPQHF. The CDR3 DNA is TGCGCCAGCAGCTTGTTCAGGCCACCCGATAGCAATCAGCCCCAGCATTTT.

Here the CDR3 reads CASSEMGPVGSPLHF. The CDR3 bases are TGTGCCAGCAGTGAAATGGGGCCAGTAGGTTCACCCCTCCACTTT. J is TRBJ1-6 and V is TRBV6-1; TRBD1 might be the D (5 bases). Trimming removed 2 bases at V and 9 bases at J, with 14 bases between. From germline, CDR1 is MNHNS and CDR2 SASEGT. The CDR3 runs 15 residues.

The gene calls are TRBV5-6 and TRBJ2-5; 9 bases fit TRBD1. The germline V gene has CDR1 SGHDT and CDR2 YYEEEE. V shed 4 bases and J 3 bases; nucleotides not matched to a gene: 10. The CDR3 has 16 residues. The CDR3 DNA follows: TGTGCCAGCAGCAGGTGGCCGGGGACAGGGAAAGAGACCCAGTACTTC. Amino acid sequence: CASSRWPGTGKETQYF.

CDR3 in DNA: TGTGCCAGCAGCTTGGGAGGGGGAGGGTCCTACAATGAGCAGTTCTTC. Its translation: CASSLGGGGSYNEQFF. The rearrangement links TRBV5-4 to TRBJ2-1; D is possibly TRBD2 (7 bases). The germline V and J ends were trimmed by 0 bases and 1 base, with 11 bases remaining between them. This CDR3 has 16 amino acids. Germline CDR1 SGHNT, CDR2 YYREEE (reference sequence).

The rearrangement uses TRBV5-1 and TRBJ2-5, with D tentatively TRBD2 (5 bases). Deletions cut 6 bases from V and 1 base from J, with 22 bases between. Germline CDR1 is SGHRS and CDR2 is YFSETQ. The CDR3 contains 17 residues. CDR3 protein: CASTPSSRGSAQETQYF. The CDR3 nucleotides read TGCGCCAGCACCCCTTCTAGCCGAGGGAGTGCCCAAGAGACCCAGTACTTC.

The CDR3 sequence is CASSLGGPEKLFF. For the CDR3, the DNA is TGTGCCAGCAGCTTAGGCGGACCTGAAAAACTGTTTTTT. The chain carries TRBV7-6 and TRBJ1-4; D not resolved. Germline values: CDR1 SGHVS, CDR2 FNYEAQ. The CDR3 extends over 13 amino acids. The ends were cut back, 1 base at V and 7 bases at J, with 7 bases in the middle.

V is TRBV11-2 and J is TRBJ2-1, with D tentatively TRBD2 (6 bases). The V and J ends lost 5 bases and 3 bases respectively, with 17 bases between them. Germline-derived CDR1 and CDR2 are SGHAT and FQNNGV. The CDR3 totals 16 residues. CDR3: CASSPDSGRFYNEQFF. The CDR3 coding sequence is TGTGCCAGCAGCCCTGACAGCGGGCGATTCTACAATGAGCAGTTCTTC.

The rearrangement links TRBV7-2 to TRBJ1-2, with D possibly matching TRBD1 (5 bases). Germline V gene sequence: CDR1 SGHTA, CDR2 FQGNSA. The germline V and J ends were trimmed by 1 base and 7 bases, with 10 bases remaining between them. CDR3 length: 13 residues. The DNA of the CDR3 is TGTGCCAGCAGCTTAGTGGGGGGACGTGGCTACACCTTC. It codes for CASSLVGGRGYTF.

The V call is TRBV10-2, the J call TRBJ1-3; TRBD1 agrees at 8 bases. Trimming removed 6 bases from V and 4 bases from J; junction bases left unmatched: 8. This CDR3 contains 15 residues. Germline CDR1 reads WSHSY; CDR2 reads SAAADI. The CDR3 here is CASSPPGGAGNTIYF. The CDR3 bases are TGCGCCAGCAGCCCCCCAGGGGGCGCCGGAAACACCATATATTTT.